The 28 T cell receptor beta chains reported below all come from one sample, sequenced in a study of T-cell reconstitution after alpha-beta-depleted transplantation in children. During its preparation, the TCRbeta library received unique molecular identifiers. A single record per CDR3 protein comes from TCRdb applying MiXCR to the PCR reads. Of roughly 400,000 distinct CDR3 sequences listed, around 21% are singletons. The material sequenced was PBMCs from the stem cell graft donor, taken from the stem cell graft. The receptor source for this set is a human donor who donated a stem cell graft to a child with acute myeloid leukemia.

Only one count was recorded for this clonotype. This sequence joins TRBV10-3 and TRBJ2-5; 9 bases line up with TRBD2. Unmatched junction bases numbered 11, after V lost 7 bases and J lost 5 bases. The CDR3 covers 15 residues. The germline V gene encodes CDR1 ENHRY and CDR2 SYGVKD. The chain's CDR3 is CAITHSGSMKETQYF. CDR3 DNA sequence: TGTGCCATCACCCATAGCGGGAGTATGAAGGAGACCCAGTACTTC.

The sample holds many counts of this clonotype. The rearrangement uses TRBV15 and TRBJ2-1; D not resolved. Per the germline V gene, CDR1 is LNHNV and CDR2 is YYDKDF (reference sequence). This CDR3 spans 14 amino acids. V was clipped by 11 bases and J by 2 bases, with 16 bases between them. In nucleotides, the CDR3 is TGTGCCGCCGGCCATTTGGGAACCTACAATGAGCAGTTCTTC. This encodes CAAGHLGTYNEQFF.

The genes are TRBV12-3 or TRBV12-4 and TRBJ2-4; weak D call: TRBD1 (6 bases). CDR3 size: 15 residues. Trimming left V 3 bases short and J 1 base short, with 10 bases between. CDR3 protein: CASSLWGRAKNIQYF. The CDR3 bases are TGTGCCAGCAGTTTGTGGGGGCGCGCCAAAAACATTCAGTACTTC.

This clonotype was detected ten times or more. V usage is TRBV4-3 and J usage is TRBJ2-7; D is perhaps TRBD1 or TRBD2 (5 bases each). V was clipped by 0 bases and J by 2 bases, with 8 bases between them. CDR3 size: 14 residues. The germline V gene has CDR1 LGHNA and CDR2 YSLEER. CDR3 region: CASSQDSGPYEQYF. The CDR3 DNA reads TGCGCCAGCAGCCAAGACTCGGGGCCCTACGAGCAGTACTTC.

The table lists this clonotype with a few counts. The V and J genes are TRBV20-1 and TRBJ1-6; TRBD1 matches 10 bases. With V trimmed by 5 bases and J by 9 bases, 1 base remained unmatched. Germline CDR1 DFQATT, CDR2 SNEGSKA (reference sequence). The CDR3 loop spans 12 amino acids. CDR3 protein: CSAGQGGSPLHF. The CDR3 DNA reads as TGCAGTGCTGGACAGGGGGGTTCACCCCTCCACTTT.

This clonotype was counted a single time. J is TRBJ1-1 and V is TRBV10-3, with TRBD1 as a possible D gene (6 bases). CDR1 and CDR2 (germline): ENHRY, SYGVKD. This CDR3 has 14 amino acids. Trimming removed 4 bases at V and 1 base at J, with 10 bases between. CDR3 protein: CAISAEGGNTEAFF. The CDR3, as DNA: TGTGCCATCAGTGCCGAAGGGGGGAACACTGAAGCTTTCTTT.

The sample holds many counts of this clonotype. The chain carries TRBV7-3 and TRBJ2-1, with D possibly TRBD2 on 6 matching bases. The CDR3 is made up of 12 amino acids. The germline CDR1 and CDR2 sequences are SGHTA and FQGTGA. Trimming shortened V by 6 bases and J by 7 bases, and 10 bases separated the two germline ends. The CDR3 region is CASSLRGNEQFF. In nucleotides, the CDR3 is TGTGCCAGCAGTTTACGGGGGAATGAGCAGTTCTTC.

This chain links TRBV20-1 with TRBJ1-1; TRBD1 aligns across 7 bases. The CDR3 is 14 amino acids. In germline, CDR1 is DFQATT, CDR2 SNEGSKA (reference sequence). V shed 6 bases and J 2 bases; nucleotides not matched to a gene: 9. Here the CDR3 reads CSARLGQSNTEAFF. DNA of the CDR3: TGCAGTGCCCGACTGGGACAGAGTAACACTGAAGCTTTCTTT.

This clonotype was seen once. V and J are TRBV6-1 and TRBJ2-3; 7 bases agree with TRBD2. The CDR3 covers 15 residues. Germline lookup yields CDR1 MNHNS and CDR2 SASEGT. J lost 6 bases, V lost 3 bases, and 9 bases had no gene match. CDR3 coding DNA: TGTGCCAGCAGTGAGAGCGGGGACCCATGGGATACGCAGTATTTT. Its translation is CASSESGDPWDTQYF.

This clonotype appeared a few times. This chain joins TRBV11-3 and TRBJ2-5; the match to TRBD2 covers 10 bases. V trimming: 5 bases; J trimming: 5 bases; junction bases outside the gene matches: 5. Germline V gene data show CDR1 as SGHNT and CDR2 as YENEEA. The CDR3 has 14 residues. The CDR3: CASSARTSGETQYF. The CDR3 DNA sequence: TGTGCCAGCAGCGCCCGGACTAGCGGTGAGACCCAGTACTTC.

The genes are TRBV20-1 and TRBJ1-1, with D possibly being TRBD1 (6 bases). Germline CDR1 and CDR2: DFQATT and SNEGSKA (reference sequence). Trimming took off 1 base at V and 5 bases at J, with 17 bases between the two ends. This CDR3 comprises 15 residues. In DNA, the CDR3 is TGCAGTGCTAGAGGGGCGACAGGTGGAGGGACTGAAGCTTTCTTT. This gives the protein CSARGATGGGTEAFF.

This sequence joins TRBV6-5 and TRBJ1-4; D is possibly TRBD1 (5 bases). Germline V gene lookup returns CDR1 MNHEY and CDR2 SVGAGI. With 0 bases removed from V and 4 bases from J, the gap between germline ends came to 15 bases. This CDR3 contains 17 residues. The CDR3 region has the DNA TGTGCCAGCAGTTACTCGATTCTCGGGGGAAGTAATGAAAAACTGTTTTTT. The encoded protein is CASSYSILGGSNEKLFF.

At least ten counts were recorded for this clonotype. The genes are TRBV6-5 and TRBJ2-3; the D is unclear. The germline V and J ends were trimmed by 1 base and 2 bases, with 4 bases remaining between them. Germline CDR1 MNHEY, CDR2 SVGAGI. CDR3 length equals 13 residues. CDR3 coding DNA: TGTGCCAGCAGTTACTGGTCCACAGATACGCAGTATTTT. It encodes CASSYWSTDTQYF.

This clonotype was observed a few times. The rearrangement links TRBV30 to TRBJ2-6, with D perhaps matching TRBD2 (6 bases). The CDR3 is 16 residues long. Trimming took 2 bases from V and 0 from J, leaving 11 bases between them. CDR1 and CDR2 (germline): GTSNPN, SVGIG (reference sequence). The chain's CDR3 is CAWSIGGVSGANVLTF. Written as DNA, the CDR3 is TGTGCCTGGAGTATCGGCGGGGTCTCTGGGGCCAACGTCCTGACTTTC.

This clonotype was seen repeatedly, ten times or more. The chain recombines TRBV28 with TRBJ2-7, with 7 bases fitting TRBD2. Germline CDR1 is MDHEN and CDR2 is SYDVKM. The CDR3 consists of 15 residues. Trimming at V came to 2 bases and at J to 1 base, leaving 5 bases not matched to a gene. The CDR3 is CASSLEASGSYEQYF. CDR3 coding DNA: TGTGCCAGCAGTTTAGAGGCTAGCGGTTCCTACGAGCAGTACTTC.

This clonotype was picked up many times. At one of its ends the junction is not consistent with the germline gene, which may arise from a read error. This chain connects TRBV20-1 to TRBJ2-1; 10 positions match TRBD2. This CDR3 has 13 residues. Germline assignment: CDR1 DFQATT and CDR2 SNEGSKA (reference sequence). The CDR3 reads CSARDLAGDLAIF. CDR3 DNA sequence: TGCAGTGCTAGGGACCTAGCGGGAGATCTTGCGATCTTC.

CDR3 sequence: CASSGVFGSNEQFF. CDR3 coding DNA: TGTGCCAGCAGTGGAGTCTTTGGGTCCAATGAGCAGTTCTTC. The chain is built from TRBV25-1 and TRBJ2-1; D not certain. V lost 4 bases to trimming and J lost 6 bases, with 13 bases between them. The CDR3 covers 14 residues. The germline V gene has CDR1 MGHDK and CDR2 SYGVNS.

This clonotype was detected many times. The gene calls are TRBV20-1 and TRBJ2-1; unclear D gene. The germline V gene has CDR1 DFQATT and CDR2 SNEGSKA (reference sequence). The CDR3 sequence is 10 residues long. Trimming stripped 5 bases from V and 9 bases from J, with 8 bases between. The CDR3 loop reads CSAGNVEQFF. The CDR3 DNA is TGCAGTGCTGGGAACGTTGAGCAGTTCTTC.

In its sample, this clonotype was seen a few times. This chain joins TRBV5-1 and TRBJ2-1, with TRBD2 as a possible D gene (7 bases). This CDR3 spans 15 amino acids. Germline lookup yields CDR1 SGHRS and CDR2 YFSETQ. V was clipped by 0 bases and J by 4 bases, with 11 bases between them. The CDR3: CASSLEGGPYNEQFF. The DNA for the CDR3 is TGCGCCAGCAGCTTGGAGGGGGGGCCGTACAATGAGCAGTTCTTC.

This clonotype was found a few times. The chain links TRBV20-1 to TRBJ2-1; D is possibly TRBD1 (6 bases). The CDR3 loop spans 16 amino acids. V was clipped by 0 bases and J by 1 base, with 13 bases between them. Germline V lookup: CDR1 DFQATT, CDR2 SNEGSKA (reference sequence). CDR3 sequence (DNA): TGCAGTGCTAGAGAGGTCCAGGGGTTGTCCTACAATGAGCAGTTCTTC. The encoded protein is CSAREVQGLSYNEQFF.

This clonotype was counted ten times or more. V gene TRBV24-1 combines with J gene TRBJ2-1; tentatively, D is TRBD2 (5 bases). The CDR3 runs to 18 residues. V was trimmed by 3 bases and J by 0 bases, leaving 17 bases between them. The V gene's germline CDR1 is KGHDR and CDR2 SFDVKD. The CDR3 protein is CATSDPTISASSYNEQFF. Here the CDR3 DNA reads TGTGCCACCAGTGATCCAACCATTAGCGCCAGCTCCTACAATGAGCAGTTCTTC.

This clonotype was seen ten or more times. This sequence joins TRBV20-1 and TRBJ2-2; the match to TRBD2 covers 7 bases. The germline gives CDR1 DFQATT, CDR2 SNEGSKA (reference sequence). This CDR3 is built from 14 residues. With V trimmed by 4 bases and J by 1 base, 3 bases remained unmatched. The CDR3 coding sequence is TGCAGTGCTACTAGCGGAAAGAACACCGGGGAGCTGTTTTTT. It translates to CSATSGKNTGELFF.

The rearrangement links TRBV2 to TRBJ2-1; TRBD2 matches 12 bases. The CDR3 length is 15 residues. Trimming took 6 bases from V and 8 from J; bases not matched to a gene: 8. The germline V gene encodes CDR1 SNHLY and CDR2 FYNNEI. The CDR3 sequence: CASSPTSGRFHEQFF. The CDR3 DNA sequence: TGTGCCAGCAGCCCGACTAGCGGGAGATTCCATGAGCAGTTCTTC.

This clonotype was seen a few times. The J gene is TRBJ2-3, the V gene TRBV28; 7 bases are shared with TRBD2. The CDR3 has 17 amino acids. V shed 5 bases, J shed 0 bases, and the junction held 11 bases outside the gene matches. The V gene's germline CDR1 is MDHEN and CDR2 SYDVKM. The CDR3 sequence is CASSPFTSDPSTDTQYF. CDR3 DNA sequence: TGTGCCAGCAGTCCATTCACTAGCGACCCTAGCACAGATACGCAGTATTTT. The full variable domain, completed using reference TRBV28 and TRBJ2-3, is DVKVTQSSRYLVKRTGEKVFLECVQDMDHENMFWYRQDPGLGLRLIYFSYDVKMKEKGDIPEGYSVSREKKERFSLILESASTNQTSMYLCASSPFTSDPSTDTQYFGPGTRLTVL.

The genes are TRBV3-1 and TRBJ2-2; 7 bases line up with TRBD1. V lost 2 bases and J lost 2; bases outside the gene matches: 2. Germline CDR1 is LGHDT and CDR2 is YNNKEL (reference sequence). The CDR3 has 15 residues. The CDR3 region has the DNA TGTGCCAGCAGCCAATGGGACAGCAACACCGGGGAGCTGTTTTTT. Protein: CASSQWDSNTGELFF. The full variable domain, its missing parts supplied by reference TRBV3-1 and TRBJ2-2, is DTAVSQTPKYLVTQMGNDKSIKCEQNLGHDTMYWYKQDSKKFLKIMFSYNNKELIINETVPNRFSPKSPDKAHLNLHINSLELGDSAVYFCASSQWDSNTGELFFGEGSRLTVL.

V and J are TRBV10-3 and TRBJ1-2; 10 positions agree with TRBD1. After removal of 6 bases from V and 3 bases from J, the junction contained 4 bases not matched to a gene. Per the germline V gene, CDR1 is ENHRY and CDR2 is SYGVKD. CDR3 size: 14 residues. CDR3 sequence: CAISDRGRDYGYTF. CDR3 sequence (DNA): TGTGCCATCAGCGACAGGGGGCGAGACTATGGCTACACCTTC.

This clonotype has only a few counts. CDR3 DNA: TGCAGTGCAGGGGGGCTAGCGGGAGACCAAGAGACCCAGTACTTC. This codes for CSAGGLAGDQETQYF. The rearrangement uses TRBV20-1 and TRBJ2-5, with 10 bases fitting TRBD2. CDR3 size: 15 residues. The germline gives CDR1 DFQATT, CDR2 SNEGSKA (reference sequence). V was clipped by 6 bases and J by 0 bases; unmatched bases: 7.

The V gene is TRBV12-3 or TRBV12-4, the J gene TRBJ2-1; 9 nucleotides line up with TRBD2. The length of the CDR3 is 15 residues. Trimming took 5 bases from V and 7 from J; bases not matched to a gene: 9. CDR3 DNA sequence: TGTGCCAGCAGTCCCAGCCTAGCGGGAAATAATGAGCAGTTCTTC. As protein: CASSPSLAGNNEQFF.